This TCR beta chain was captured by sequencing in a study of neoadjuvant anti-PD-1 for oral cavity cancer. The CDR3 has 16 amino acids. Germline V gene data show CDR1 as SQVTM and CDR2 as ANQGSEA. Trimming took off 5 bases at V and 0 bases at J, with 19 bases between the two ends. The sample holds a few counts of this clone. The table came from immunoSEQ multiplex PCR; TCRdb's copy has only in-frame clones and leaves some out. In the table there are some 71,000 clones, around 80% of which are singletons. Sample: PBMCs, taken before nivolumab (anti-PD-1) treatment. The rearrangement links TRBV29-1 to TRBJ1-1; a weak D match, TRBD1 (5 bases). This clonotype was sampled from a person aged 40 to 85 with oral cavity squamous cell carcinoma. The CDR3 region is CSVLGQERGMNTEAFF. CDR3 nucleotide sequence: TGCAGCGTTCTGGGCCAAGAGCGGGGGATGAACACTGAAGCTTTCTTT.